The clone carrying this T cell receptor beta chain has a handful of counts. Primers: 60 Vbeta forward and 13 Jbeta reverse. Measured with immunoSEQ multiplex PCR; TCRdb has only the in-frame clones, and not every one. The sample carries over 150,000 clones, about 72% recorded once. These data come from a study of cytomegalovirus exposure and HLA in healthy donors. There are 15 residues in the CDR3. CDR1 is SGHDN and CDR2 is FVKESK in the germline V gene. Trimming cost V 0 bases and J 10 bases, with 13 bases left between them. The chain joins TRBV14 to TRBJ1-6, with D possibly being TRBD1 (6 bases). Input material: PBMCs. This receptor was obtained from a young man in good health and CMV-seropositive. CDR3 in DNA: TGTGCCAGCAGCCAAGAGGACAGTTTATTCTCACCCCTCCACTTT. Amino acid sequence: CASSQEDSLFSPLHF.